The next 2 T cell receptor beta chains were all read from a single sample in a study of T cells after yellow fever vaccination. TCRdb reprocessed the 5' RACE reads via MiXCR and lists one record per CDR3 protein. The sample yields hundreds of thousands of distinct CDR3 sequences, around an eighth seen once. Sample: PBMCs, taken on the day of the yellow fever booster vaccination. The receptor source for this set is a man in his thirties or forties who received the YFV17D yellow fever vaccine.

The rearrangement joins TRBV6-5 to TRBJ1-1; D possibly corresponds to TRBD1 (5 bases). The ends were cut back, 1 base at V and 4 bases at J, with 10 bases in the middle. The CDR3 is made up of 14 amino acids. Germline-derived CDR1 and CDR2 are MNHEY and SVGAGI. The CDR3 loop is CASSYLGQGTEAFF. The CDR3, as DNA: TGTGCCAGCAGTTACTTGGGGCAAGGCACTGAAGCTTTCTTT.

J is TRBJ2-1 and V is TRBV5-1; D perhaps matches TRBD2 (5 bases). The CDR3 extends over 16 amino acids. V lost 0 bases to trimming and J lost 0 bases, with 10 bases between them. Germline CDR1 SGHRS, CDR2 YFSETQ. In DNA form, the CDR3 reads TGCGCCAGCAGCTTGGGTAGCGCCCGCTCCTACAATGAGCAGTTCTTC. Translation gives CASSLGSARSYNEQFF.